This T cell receptor beta chain was recovered during a study of blood T cells in healthy people across ages. There are a few counts of this clonotype. The antigen remains undetermined. Germline loops: CDR1 LGHDT, CDR2 YNNKEL (reference sequence). The CDR3 contains 16 residues. Unmatched junction bases numbered 7, after V lost 2 bases and J lost 5 bases. Study-level points and caveats: Across the age range, TCR beta diversity per million T cells fell in a roughly linear way. Because sorting was not performed, PBMCs prevented conclusive naive versus antigen-experienced comparison. Long-lived and aged donors differed, with more naive CD4+ cells and higher diversity in the long-lived.

It was with a sample-barcoded 5' primer and a J-beta primer mix that a second PCR of roughly 7 to 12 cycles was run. MiXCR, run by TCRdb on the 5' RACE reads, gives a single entry per CDR3 protein. The sample contains roughly 1,800,000 distinct CDR3 sequences, roughly 49% of which appear only once. The chain joins TRBV3-1 to TRBJ2-1; 9 bases line up with TRBD2. This TCR came from a woman aged 40 to 50 in good health. Sequenced input: blood. The CDR3 region is CASSQPGLATNNEQFF. The CDR3 bases are TGTGCCAGCAGCCAACCGGGACTAGCCACTAACAATGAGCAGTTCTTC.